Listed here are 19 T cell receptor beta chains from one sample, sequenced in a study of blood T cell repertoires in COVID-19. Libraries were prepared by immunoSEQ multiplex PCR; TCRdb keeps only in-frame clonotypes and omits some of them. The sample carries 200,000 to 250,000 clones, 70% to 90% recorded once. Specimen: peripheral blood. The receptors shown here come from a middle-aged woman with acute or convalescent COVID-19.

In DNA form, the CDR3 reads TGTGCCAGCAGCGTAGGGGGAGCCGAAGAGACCCAGTACTTC. This translates into CASSVGGAEETQYF. The chain links TRBV9 to TRBJ2-5; TRBD2 might be the D (5 bases). CDR1 and CDR2 (germline): SGDLS, YYNGEE. V lost 0 bases and J lost 3, with 9 bases in between. The CDR3 is made up of 14 amino acids.

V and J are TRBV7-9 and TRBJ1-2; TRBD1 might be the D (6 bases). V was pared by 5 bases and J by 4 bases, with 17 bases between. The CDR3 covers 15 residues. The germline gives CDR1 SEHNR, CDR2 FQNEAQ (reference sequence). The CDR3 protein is CASSPLITGPYGYTF. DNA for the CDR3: TGTGCCAGCAGCCCACTAATAACAGGGCCCTATGGCTACACCTTC.

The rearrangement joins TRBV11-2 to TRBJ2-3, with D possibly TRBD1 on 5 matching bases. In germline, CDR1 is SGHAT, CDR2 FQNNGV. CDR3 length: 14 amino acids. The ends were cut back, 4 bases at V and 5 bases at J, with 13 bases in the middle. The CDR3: CASSSLKGQDTQYF. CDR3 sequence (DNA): TGTGCCAGCAGCTCCCTAAAGGGGCAAGATACGCAGTATTTT.

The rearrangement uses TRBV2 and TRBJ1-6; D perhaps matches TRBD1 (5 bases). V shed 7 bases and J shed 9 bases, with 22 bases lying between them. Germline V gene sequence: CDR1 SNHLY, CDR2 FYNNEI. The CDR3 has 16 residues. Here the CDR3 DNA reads TGTGCCAGCACCCCAAATGAAGGGGCGCGGGGTTCACCCCTCCACTTT. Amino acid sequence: CASTPNEGARGSPLHF.

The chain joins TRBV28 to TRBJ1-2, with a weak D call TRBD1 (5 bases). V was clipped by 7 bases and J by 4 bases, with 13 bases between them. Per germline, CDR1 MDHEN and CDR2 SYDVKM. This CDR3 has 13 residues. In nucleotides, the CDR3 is TGTGCCAGCAACCTCCAGGGCCCCTATGGCTACACCTTC. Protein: CASNLQGPYGYTF.

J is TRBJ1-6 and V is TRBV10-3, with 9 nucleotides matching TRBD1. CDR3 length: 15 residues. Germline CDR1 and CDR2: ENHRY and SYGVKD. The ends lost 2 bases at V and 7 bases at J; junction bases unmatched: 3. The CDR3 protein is CAISETTGGNSPLHF. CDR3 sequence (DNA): TGTGCCATCAGTGAGACGACAGGGGGAAATTCACCCCTCCACTTT.

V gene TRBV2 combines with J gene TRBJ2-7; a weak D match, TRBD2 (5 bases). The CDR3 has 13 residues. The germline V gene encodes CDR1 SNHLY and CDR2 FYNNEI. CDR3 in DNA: TGTGTTGGCTCCTCAGCGGCGCGATACGAGCAGTACGTC. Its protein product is CVGSSAARYEQYV.

CDR3 residues: CASSVGPAYEQYV. CDR3 DNA sequence: TGTGCCAGCAGCGTAGGCCCGGCCTACGAGCAGTACGTC. V gene TRBV9 combines with J gene TRBJ2-7; no clear D. This CDR3 spans 13 amino acids. Germline V gene data show CDR1 as SGDLS and CDR2 as YYNGEE. Trimming stripped 0 bases from V and 2 bases from J, with 6 bases between.

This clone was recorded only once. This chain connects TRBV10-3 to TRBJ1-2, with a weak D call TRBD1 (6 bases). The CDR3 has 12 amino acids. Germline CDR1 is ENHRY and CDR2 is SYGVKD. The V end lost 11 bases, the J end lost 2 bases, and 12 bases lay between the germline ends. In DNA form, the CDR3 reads TGTGCCGCAGGACAGCCGAACTATGGCTACACCTTC. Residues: CAAGQPNYGYTF.

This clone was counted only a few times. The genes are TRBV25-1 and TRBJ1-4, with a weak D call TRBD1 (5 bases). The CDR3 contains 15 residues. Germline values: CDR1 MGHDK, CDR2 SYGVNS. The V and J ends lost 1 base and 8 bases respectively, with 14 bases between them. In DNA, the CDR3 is TGTGCCAGCAGTGAATGGGGGACTATAAAGGAAAAACTGTTTTTT. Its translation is CASSEWGTIKEKLFF.

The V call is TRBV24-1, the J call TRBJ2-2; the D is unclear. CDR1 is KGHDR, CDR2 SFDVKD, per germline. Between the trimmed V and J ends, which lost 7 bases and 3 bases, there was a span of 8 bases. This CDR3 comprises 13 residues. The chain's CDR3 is CATRGSYTGELFF. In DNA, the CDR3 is TGTGCCACCAGGGGCAGCTACACCGGGGAGCTGTTTTTT.

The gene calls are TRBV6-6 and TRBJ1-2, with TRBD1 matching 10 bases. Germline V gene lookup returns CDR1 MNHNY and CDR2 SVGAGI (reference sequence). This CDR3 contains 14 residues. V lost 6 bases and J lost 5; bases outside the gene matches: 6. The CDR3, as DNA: TGTGCCAGCAGGATTCCGGGACAGGGGTATGGCTACACCTTC. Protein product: CASRIPGQGYGYTF.

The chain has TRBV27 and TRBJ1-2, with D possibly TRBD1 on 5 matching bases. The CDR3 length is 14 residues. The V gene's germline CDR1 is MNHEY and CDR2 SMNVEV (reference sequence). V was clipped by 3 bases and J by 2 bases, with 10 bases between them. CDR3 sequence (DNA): TGTGCCAGCAGTTTTTCGCCAGGGAACTATGGCTACACCTTC. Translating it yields CASSFSPGNYGYTF.

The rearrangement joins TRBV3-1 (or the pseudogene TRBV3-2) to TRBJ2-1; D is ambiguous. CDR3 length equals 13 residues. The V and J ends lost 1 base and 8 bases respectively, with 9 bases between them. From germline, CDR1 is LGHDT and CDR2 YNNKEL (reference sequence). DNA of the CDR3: TGTGCCAGCAGCCAAGGCCGAGCGTATGAGCAGTTCTTC. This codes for CASSQGRAYEQFF.

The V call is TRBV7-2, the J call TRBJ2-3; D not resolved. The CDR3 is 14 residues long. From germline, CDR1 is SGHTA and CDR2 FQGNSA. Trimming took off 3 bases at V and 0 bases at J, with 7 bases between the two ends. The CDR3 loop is CASSFYQSTDTQYF. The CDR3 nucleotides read TGTGCCAGCAGCTTTTATCAGAGCACAGATACGCAGTATTTT.

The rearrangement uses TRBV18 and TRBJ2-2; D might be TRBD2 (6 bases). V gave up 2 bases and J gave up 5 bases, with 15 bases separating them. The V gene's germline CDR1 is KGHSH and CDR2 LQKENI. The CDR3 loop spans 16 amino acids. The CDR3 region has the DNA TGTGCCAGCTCACCAAGATTGCGGGGCTTAACCGGGGAGCTGTTTTTT. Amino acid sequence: CASSPRLRGLTGELFF.

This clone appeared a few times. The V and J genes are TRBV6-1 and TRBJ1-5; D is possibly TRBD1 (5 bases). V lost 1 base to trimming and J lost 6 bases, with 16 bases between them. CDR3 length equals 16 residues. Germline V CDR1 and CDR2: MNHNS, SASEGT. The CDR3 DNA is TGTGCCAGCAGTGAAGGGGGCCTACTTGAGGCTCAGCCCCAGCATTTT. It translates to CASSEGGLLEAQPQHF.

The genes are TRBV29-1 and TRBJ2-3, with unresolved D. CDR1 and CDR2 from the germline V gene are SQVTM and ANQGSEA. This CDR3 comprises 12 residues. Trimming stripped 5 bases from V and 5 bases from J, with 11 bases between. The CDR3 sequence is CSVKVLGDTQYF. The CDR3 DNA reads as TGCAGCGTTAAAGTCCTAGGAGATACGCAGTATTTT.

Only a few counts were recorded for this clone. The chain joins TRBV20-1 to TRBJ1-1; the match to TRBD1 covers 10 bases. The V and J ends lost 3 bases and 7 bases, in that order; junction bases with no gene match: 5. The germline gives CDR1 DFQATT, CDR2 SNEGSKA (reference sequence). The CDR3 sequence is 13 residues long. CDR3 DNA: TGCAGTGCTAGTCTGACAGGGGGCGGTGAAGCTTTCTTT. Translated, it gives CSASLTGGGEAFF.